A single sample gave rise to the 15 T cell receptor beta chains below, sequenced in a study of blood T cell repertoires in COVID-19. Profiled with immunoSEQ multiplex PCR; TCRdb holds only in-frame clones, not every one. The sample holds under 350,000 clones, roughly 90% seen once. Sequences were obtained from peripheral blood. These receptors were obtained from a man aged 40-49 years with acute or convalescent COVID-19.

The chain recombines TRBV11-1 with TRBJ2-5; 10 bases fit TRBD2. The germline V gene encodes CDR1 SGHAT and CDR2 FQDESV (reference sequence). This CDR3 has 15 amino acids. The V and J ends lost 5 bases and 5 bases, in that order; junction bases with no gene match: 8. This chain's CDR3 is CASSPRAGGPETQYF. The CDR3 DNA reads TGTGCCAGCAGCCCCCGAGCGGGGGGGCCTGAGACCCAGTACTTC.

The rearrangement links TRBV19 to TRBJ1-1; a weak D match, TRBD1 (5 bases). The V gene lost 5 bases and the J gene lost 5 bases, with 12 bases spanning the gap. There are 13 residues in the CDR3. CDR1 and CDR2 from the germline V gene are LNHDA and SQIVND (reference sequence). CDR3 bases: TGTGCCAGTAGTCCAAGCGGGGGGACTGAAGCTTTCTTT. It yields the protein CASSPSGGTEAFF.

CDR3 coding DNA: TGCGCCAGCAGCTTGGGTAGCGGGGGGTACAAAGACAATGAGCAGTTCTTC. This sequence encodes CASSLGSGGYKDNEQFF. The genes are TRBV5-1 and TRBJ2-1, with 10 bases identical to TRBD2. The ends lost 0 bases at V and 5 bases at J; junction bases unmatched: 8. CDR1 SGHRS and CDR2 YFSETQ come from the germline V gene. The CDR3 extends over 17 amino acids.

The chain links TRBV7-2 to TRBJ1-2, with 7 bases lining up with TRBD1. V lost 3 bases and J lost 6; bases outside the gene matches: 4. The CDR3 extends over 13 amino acids. Germline CDR1 and CDR2: SGHTA and FQGNSA. In DNA, the CDR3 is TGTGCCAGCAGCTTGGGACAGATCAATGGCTACACCTTC. Its protein product is CASSLGQINGYTF. The whole variable domain, filled in from reference TRBV7-2 and TRBJ1-2, reads GAGVSQSPSNKVTEKGKDVELRCDPISGHTALYWYRQSLGQGLEFLIYFQGNSAPDKSGLPSDRFSAERTGGSVSTLTIQRTQQEDSAVYLCASSLGQINGYTFGSGTRLTVV.

The V call is TRBV5-1, the J call TRBJ2-1, with 11 bases identical to TRBD2. The ends lost 4 bases at V and 5 bases at J; junction bases unmatched: 5. Germline values: CDR1 SGHRS, CDR2 YFSETQ. The CDR3 sequence is 15 residues long. CDR3 protein: CASSSPGLADNEQFF. In DNA form, the CDR3 reads TGCGCCAGCAGCAGTCCGGGACTAGCGGACAATGAGCAGTTCTTC.

The chain recombines TRBV5-4 with TRBJ1-1; D unclear. CDR1 and CDR2 from the germline V gene are SGHNT and YYREEE (reference sequence). The CDR3 totals 14 residues. Trimming shortened V by 4 bases and J by 0 bases, and 10 bases separated the two germline ends. The CDR3 spells CASSRGVMNTEAFF. The CDR3 region has the DNA TGTGCCAGCAGCCGTGGAGTTATGAACACTGAAGCTTTCTTT.

The chain is built from TRBV19 and TRBJ1-1; 7 bases are a match to TRBD1. The CDR3 totals 16 residues. CDR1 and CDR2 (germline): LNHDA, SQIVND (reference sequence). The ends lost 5 bases at V and 1 base at J; junction bases unmatched: 10. CDR3 region: CASSFLQGTGNTEAFF. The CDR3 DNA reads TGTGCCAGTAGTTTCTTACAGGGGACCGGGAACACTGAAGCTTTCTTT.

This clone occurred once. The J gene is TRBJ2-1, the V gene TRBV11-2, with 7 bases aligning to TRBD1. Trimming took 5 bases from V and 9 from J; bases not matched to a gene: 10. Germline-derived CDR1 and CDR2 are SGHAT and FQNNGV. The CDR3 runs to 14 residues. CDR3 DNA: TGTGCCAGCAGCCCTTCACAGGGGTGGACTGAGCAGTTCTTC. It specifies CASSPSQGWTEQFF.

This clone was observed a handful of times. The rearrangement uses TRBV2 and TRBJ2-7; 7 nucleotides line up with TRBD2. V gave up 7 bases and J gave up 5 bases; unmatched junction bases: 17. The CDR3 extends over 16 amino acids. Germline CDR1 and CDR2: SNHLY and FYNNEI. This CDR3 is CASTLGLLAPSHEQYF. The CDR3 region has the DNA TGTGCCAGCACCCTGGGACTATTGGCTCCGTCCCACGAGCAGTACTTC. The variable domain in full, with the rest retrieved from reference TRBV2 and TRBJ2-7, is EPEVTQTPSHQVTQMGQEVILRCVPISNHLYFYWYRQILGQKVEFLVSFYNNEISEKSEIFDDQFSVERPDGSNFTLKIRSTKLEDSAMYFCASTLGLLAPSHEQYFGPGTRLTVT.

V gene TRBV23-1 combines with J gene TRBJ1-6, with D unclear. TRBV23-1 is an ORF for which the function is uncertain. With 2 bases removed from V and 9 bases from J, the gap between germline ends came to 11 bases. The CDR3 length is 14 residues. DNA of the CDR3: TGCGCCAGCAGTCAAGTAGCCCTACGTTCACCCCTCCACTTT. This translates into CASSQVALRSPLHF.

This chain uses TRBV5-1 with TRBJ2-3; no reliable D call. The CDR3 is 14 amino acids. Looked up from germline, CDR1 is SGHRS and CDR2 is YFSETQ. V lost 3 bases to trimming and J lost 0 bases, with 8 bases between them. CDR3 protein: CASSSRLSTDTQYF. The CDR3 DNA reads TGCGCCAGCAGCTCTCGACTTAGCACAGATACGCAGTATTTT.

V and J are TRBV5-1 and TRBJ2-2, with TRBD2 matching 8 bases. The CDR3 loop spans 15 amino acids. V lost 3 bases, J lost 7 bases, and 8 bases stayed unmatched. The germline gives CDR1 SGHRS, CDR2 YFSETQ. CDR3 nucleotides: TGCGCCAGCAGCTCAGAGACTAGCGTCCGCGGGGAGCTGTTTTTT. It encodes CASSSETSVRGELFF.

This clone was recorded a few times. V gene TRBV29-1 combines with J gene TRBJ2-7, with 7 bases aligning to TRBD2. V was clipped by 3 bases and J by 3 bases; unmatched bases: 5. The CDR3 consists of 13 residues. Germline lookup yields CDR1 SQVTM and CDR2 ANQGSEA. The CDR3 loop reads CSVETSPYYEQYF. In nucleotides, the CDR3 is TGCAGCGTTGAGACTAGCCCATACTACGAGCAGTACTTC.

The CDR3 is CASSQGDKSTDTQYF. CDR3 nucleotide sequence: TGCGCCAGCAGCCAGGGGGACAAGAGCACAGATACGCAGTATTTT. The chain combines TRBV4-1 with TRBJ2-3; the D gene is possibly TRBD1 (6 bases). The V and J ends lost 3 bases and 0 bases respectively, with 10 bases between them. The CDR3 consists of 15 residues. Germline lookup yields CDR1 MGHRA and CDR2 YSYEKL.

J is TRBJ1-2 and V is TRBV25-1, with D tentatively TRBD1 (5 bases). Between the trimmed V and J ends, which lost 3 bases and 4 bases, there was a span of 15 bases. This CDR3 has 15 residues. Germline V gene sequence: CDR1 MGHDK, CDR2 SYGVNS. The CDR3 here is CASSENLGTVYGYTF. The DNA for the CDR3 is TGTGCCAGCAGTGAGAATCTCGGGACTGTCTATGGCTACACCTTC.